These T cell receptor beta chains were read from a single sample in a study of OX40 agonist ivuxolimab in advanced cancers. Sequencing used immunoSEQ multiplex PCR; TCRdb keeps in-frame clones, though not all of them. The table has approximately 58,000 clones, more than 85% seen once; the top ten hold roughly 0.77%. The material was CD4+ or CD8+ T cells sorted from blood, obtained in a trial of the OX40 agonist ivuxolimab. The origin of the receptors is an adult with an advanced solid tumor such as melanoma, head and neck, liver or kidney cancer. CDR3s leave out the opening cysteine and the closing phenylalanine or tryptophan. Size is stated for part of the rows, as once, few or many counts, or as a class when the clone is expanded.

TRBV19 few ASSPPGAYYEQY
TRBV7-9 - ASSRGLAGFNEQF
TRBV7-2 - ASSLDLRDHTQY
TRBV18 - ASSPPAAYTQY
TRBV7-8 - ASNPLPASGRWETQY
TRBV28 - ASSFERFSYNEQF
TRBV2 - ASGVAGGPVETQY
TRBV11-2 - ASSLGTRGPKTQY
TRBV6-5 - ASSYSTIEAF
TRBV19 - ASNYRRTGELF
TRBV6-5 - ASRLQGTETQY
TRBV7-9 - ASASWDGANTEAF
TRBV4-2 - ASSQDGNSGNTIY
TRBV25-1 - ASSGVVTDTQY
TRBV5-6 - ASSVRDGNYSPLH
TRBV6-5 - ASSYSSLRGNTEAF
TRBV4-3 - ASSQDLGKETQY
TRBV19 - ASTGGGPSGANVLT
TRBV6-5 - ASKRKARGGQPQH
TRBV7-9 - ASSLALAGASYEQY
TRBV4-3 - ASSRTLAGANEQF
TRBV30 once AWSPDSNGETQY
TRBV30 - AWSVKETQY
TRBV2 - ASSPGLAGSEQY
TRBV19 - ASSALAARSYNEQF
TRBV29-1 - SVEARGNTGELF
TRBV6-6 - ASSTLEAGGTEAF
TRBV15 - ATSDDRKPYNEQF
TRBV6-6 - ASSSGNEKLF
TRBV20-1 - SSDTQY
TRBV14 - ASSKFTSGRAGDNEQF
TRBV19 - ASSISRERTQY
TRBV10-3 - AISERGDTQY
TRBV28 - ASSSGGGTYNEQF
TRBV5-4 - ASSLASSPADTQY
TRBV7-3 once ASSPDRSSYNEQF
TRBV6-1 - ASRPESGVSDTQY
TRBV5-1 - ASSPTAGGNTGELF
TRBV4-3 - ASSQDWTTAVDTQY
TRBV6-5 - ASSYSPGGRETQY
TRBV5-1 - ASSLWIGQPQH